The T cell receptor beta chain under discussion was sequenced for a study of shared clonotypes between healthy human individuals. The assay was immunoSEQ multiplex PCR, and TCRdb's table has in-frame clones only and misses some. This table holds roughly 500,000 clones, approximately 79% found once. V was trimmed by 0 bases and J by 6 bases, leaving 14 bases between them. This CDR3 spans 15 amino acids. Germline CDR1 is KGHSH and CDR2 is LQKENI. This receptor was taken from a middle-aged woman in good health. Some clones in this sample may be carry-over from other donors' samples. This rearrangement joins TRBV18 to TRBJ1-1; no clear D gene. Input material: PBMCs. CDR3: CASSPPNDFGAEAFF. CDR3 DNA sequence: TGTGCCAGCTCACCACCGAACGATTTTGGGGCTGAAGCTTTCTTT.